The 24 T cell receptor beta chains listed next were all sequenced from one sample in a study of shared clonotypes between healthy human individuals. The method was immunoSEQ multiplex PCR; TCRdb's version includes in-frame clones alone and lacks a portion of them. This table has roughly 700,000 clones, around 74% appearing once. Sequencing input: memory CD4+ T cells sorted from blood. Subset described: CD45RA-negative fraction. Source of these receptors: a woman under 40 in good health.

The chain uses TRBV28 and TRBJ2-1; the D gene is possibly TRBD2 (5 bases). The germline V gene encodes CDR1 MDHEN and CDR2 SYDVKM. V was shortened by 6 bases and J by 4 bases, with 13 bases between the two germline ends. The CDR3 runs to 14 residues. The CDR3 here is CASSGYTGYNEQFF. Written as DNA, the CDR3 is TGTGCCAGCAGCGGGTATACGGGATACAATGAGCAGTTCTTC.

This clone showed up just once. The chain links TRBV28 to TRBJ2-7; D is ambiguous. From germline, CDR1 is MDHEN and CDR2 SYDVKM. The V and J ends lost 7 bases and 1 base respectively, with 8 bases between them. The CDR3 is made up of 12 amino acids. CDR3 residues: CASKGGSYEQYF. The CDR3 DNA is TGTGCCAGCAAAGGCGGATCCTACGAGCAGTACTTC.

The chain carries TRBV7-3 and TRBJ2-1; 11 nucleotides agree with TRBD2. The V segment lost 5 bases and the J segment 8 bases; nucleotides outside the gene matches: 11. From germline, CDR1 is SGHTA and CDR2 FQGTGA. This CDR3 spans 16 amino acids. The CDR3 nucleotides are TGTGCCAGCAGCGCAACACTAGCGGGAGTTGGGTATGAGCAGTTCTTC. Translation gives CASSATLAGVGYEQFF.

This sequence joins TRBV28 and TRBJ2-1; D not certain. With 2 bases removed from V and 13 bases from J, the gap between germline ends came to 12 bases. The CDR3 has 12 residues. CDR1 and CDR2 from the germline V gene are MDHEN and SYDVKM. This CDR3 reads CASSLVGRLQFF. The CDR3 DNA reads as TGTGCCAGCAGTTTAGTCGGACGGTTACAGTTCTTC.

The J gene is TRBJ1-4, the V gene TRBV7-9; D ambiguous. Germline assignment: CDR1 SEHNR and CDR2 FQNEAQ (reference sequence). Deletions cut 2 bases from V and 4 bases from J, with 11 bases between. The CDR3 sequence is 15 residues long. Here the CDR3 reads CASSLFGSRNEKLFF. CDR3 DNA sequence: TGTGCCAGCAGCTTATTTGGGTCCCGTAATGAAAAACTGTTTTTT.

The CDR3, as DNA: TGTGCCAGCAGCTTAGGTACCGGGACAGCAATCTACGAGCAGTACTTC. It yields the protein CASSLGTGTAIYEQYF. This chain joins TRBV11-2 and TRBJ2-7, with 7 bases lining up with TRBD1. Trimming cost V 1 base and J 3 bases; bases outside gene matches: 9. This CDR3 contains 16 residues. CDR1 is SGHAT and CDR2 is FQNNGV in the germline V gene.

V and J are TRBV7-9 and TRBJ2-2; 8 bases fit TRBD2. CDR1 is SEHNR and CDR2 is FQNEAQ in the germline V gene (reference sequence). This CDR3 has 18 residues. The V segment lost 2 bases and the J segment 5 bases; nucleotides outside the gene matches: 13. The CDR3 here is CASSLRLTSSGNTGELFF. CDR3 coding DNA: TGTGCCAGCAGCTTACGCTTGACGAGTAGCGGGAATACCGGGGAGCTGTTTTTT. The complete variable domain, with remaining parts taken from reference TRBV7-9 and TRBJ2-2, reads DTGVSQNPRHKITKRGQNVTFRCDPISEHNRLYWYRQTLGQGPEFLTYFQNEAQLEKSRLLSDRFSAERPKGSFSTLEIQRTEQGDSAMYLCASSLRLTSSGNTGELFFGEGSRLTVL.

The chain is built from TRBV9 and TRBJ2-2; D not certain. Deletions cut 3 bases from V and 5 bases from J, with 26 bases between. The length of the CDR3 is 19 residues. Germline V CDR1 and CDR2: SGDLS, YYNGEE. The CDR3 DNA sequence: TGTGCCAGCAGCGCGGGCAAGACAAGCAACTTTCTTTCTACCGGGGAGCTGTTTTTT. Translated, it gives CASSAGKTSNFLSTGELFF.

The chain couples TRBV28 to TRBJ1-2; D not resolved. The germline V gene has CDR1 MDHEN and CDR2 SYDVKM. The V gene lost 2 bases and the J gene lost 5 bases, with 15 bases spanning the gap. The CDR3 length is 15 residues. The CDR3 DNA reads TGTGCCAGCAGTTTACCACCCGGGATTAGGTATGGCTACACCTTC. It specifies CASSLPPGIRYGYTF.

In its sample, this clone was seen a few times. This sequence joins TRBV19 and TRBJ1-5, with 7 bases matching TRBD1. Trimming cost V 3 bases and J 5 bases; bases outside gene matches: 7. This CDR3 has 15 amino acids. From germline, CDR1 is LNHDA and CDR2 SQIVND (reference sequence). CDR3 loop: CASSMPRQGDQPQHF. The CDR3 DNA reads TGTGCCAGTAGTATGCCTAGACAGGGTGATCAGCCCCAGCATTTT.

The V gene is TRBV27, the J gene TRBJ1-1; D may be TRBD1 (5 bases). The CDR3 runs 13 residues. V was shortened by 2 bases and J by 6 bases, with 10 bases between the two germline ends. Germline V gene data show CDR1 as MNHEY and CDR2 as SMNVEV (reference sequence). The CDR3 here is CASSLGKQAEAFF. The CDR3 DNA reads as TGTGCCAGCAGTTTAGGCAAACAGGCTGAAGCTTTCTTT.

The CDR3 nucleotides are TGTGCCAGCAGCTTCGGACTAGCGGGAAGCACAGATACGCAGTATTTT. Amino acids: CASSFGLAGSTDTQYF. The chain combines TRBV7-7 with TRBJ2-3; TRBD2 matches at 12 bases. The CDR3 sequence is 16 residues long. CDR1 is SSHAT and CDR2 is FNYEAQ in the germline V gene (reference sequence). Trimming at V came to 3 bases and at J to 0 bases, leaving 1 base not matched to a gene.

This clone was seen a few times. The chain employs TRBV7-6 and TRBJ2-2, with no clear D. Germline-derived CDR1 and CDR2 are SGHVS and FNYEAQ. The V end was cut by 5 bases, the J end by 8 bases, with 12 bases between. CDR3 length equals 13 residues. Here the CDR3 reads CASSTQRRGELFF. The CDR3 coding sequence is TGTGCCAGCAGCACCCAAAGGAGAGGGGAGCTGTTTTTT. Supplemented by reference TRBV7-6 and TRBJ2-2, the full variable domain reads GAGVSQSPRYKVTKRGQDVALRCDPISGHVSLYWYRQALGQGPEFLTYFNYEAQQDKSGLPNDRFSAERPEGSISTLTIQRTEQRDSAMYRCASSTQRRGELFFGEGSRLTVL.

The chain combines TRBV5-1 with TRBJ2-3, with TRBD2 identical over 14 bases. V lost 4 bases, J lost 4 bases, and 5 bases stayed unmatched. The V gene's germline CDR1 is SGHRS and CDR2 YFSETQ. CDR3 length equals 16 residues. CDR3 bases: TGCGCCAGCAGCAGTGCGACTAGCGGGAGGGCAGATACGCAGTATTTT. Amino acids: CASSSATSGRADTQYF.

This clone was counted only a few times. The chain couples TRBV7-6 to TRBJ2-2; D possibly corresponds to TRBD2 (5 bases). Trimming cost V 2 bases and J 1 base, with 8 bases left between them. The V gene's germline CDR1 is SGHVS and CDR2 FNYEAQ. There are 15 residues in the CDR3. As DNA, the CDR3 is TGTGCCAGCAGCTTATGGGGAGAGAACACCGGGGAGCTGTTTTTT. It encodes CASSLWGENTGELFF.

This chain joins TRBV30 and TRBJ2-1; 10 nucleotides line up with TRBD2. Germline V CDR1 and CDR2: GTSNPN, SVGIG (reference sequence). The length of the CDR3 is 14 residues. The J segment lost 6 bases and the V segment lost 0 bases, leaving 2 bases of the junction unmatched. In DNA form, the CDR3 reads TGTGCCTGGAGTGTGGGGACTAGCGTCAATGAGCAGTTCTTC. Translated, it gives CAWSVGTSVNEQFF.

The gene calls are TRBV5-1 and TRBJ2-3; 8 bases agree with TRBD2. CDR1 is SGHRS, CDR2 YFSETQ, per germline. The V segment lost 0 bases and the J segment 6 bases; nucleotides outside the gene matches: 3. The CDR3 extends over 14 amino acids. CDR3 nucleotides: TGCGCCAGCAGCTTGGGCGGGGGGCAGGATACGCAGTATTTT. Amino acids: CASSLGGGQDTQYF. The full variable domain, completed using reference TRBV5-1 and TRBJ2-3, is KAGVTQTPRYLIKTRGQQVTLSCSPISGHRSVSWYQQTPGQGLQFLFEYFSETQRNKGNFPGRFSGRQFSNSRSEMNVSTLELGDSALYLCASSLGGGQDTQYFGPGTRLTVL.

In the case of this clone: At one of its ends the junction is not consistent with the germline gene, which may arise from a read error. This rearrangement joins TRBV6-5 to TRBJ1-1; D remains unclear. The V gene's germline CDR1 is MNHEY and CDR2 SVGAGI. The CDR3 contains 12 residues. CDR3 sequence: CASSPRNIEAFF. As DNA, the CDR3 is TGTGCCAGCAGTCCCCGTAACATTGAAGCTTTCTTT.

This rearrangement joins TRBV7-2 to TRBJ1-5; D unclear. The CDR3 consists of 12 residues. Between the trimmed V and J ends, which lost 2 bases and 1 base, there was a span of 0 bases. Germline assignment: CDR1 SGHTA and CDR2 FQGNSA. This CDR3 reads CASSLSNQPQHF. For the CDR3, the DNA is TGTGCCAGCAGCTTAAGCAATCAGCCCCAGCATTTT.

This clone was counted only a few times. The chain employs TRBV5-5 and TRBJ1-2; 9 bases agree with TRBD1. V lost 4 bases to trimming and J lost 2 bases; unmatched junction nucleotides: 9. This CDR3 contains 16 residues. Per the germline V gene, CDR1 is SGHKS and CDR2 is YYEKEE (reference sequence). For the CDR3, the DNA is TGTGCCAGCAGCCCTGCAACAGGGGGCGGAAACTATGGCTACACCTTC. Its protein product is CASSPATGGGNYGYTF.

The gene calls are TRBV13 and TRBJ2-7; 8 positions match TRBD2. The junction had 7 bases not matched to a gene; V was cut back by 0 bases and J by 3 bases. Germline V lookup: CDR1 PRHDT, CDR2 FYEKMQ (reference sequence). The CDR3 covers 16 residues. The CDR3 loop is CASSLGLLAGNYEQYF. The CDR3 DNA is TGTGCCAGCAGCTTAGGTTTGTTAGCGGGAAACTACGAGCAGTACTTC.

The V call is TRBV7-7, the J call TRBJ2-3; D remains unclear. Germline V gives CDR1 SSHAT, CDR2 FNYEAQ (reference sequence). V lost 2 bases, J lost 3 bases, and 6 bases lay in between. The CDR3 is 13 amino acids. CDR3 protein: CASSLSQTDTQYF. CDR3 DNA sequence: TGTGCCAGCAGCTTAAGCCAAACAGATACGCAGTATTTT.

The rearrangement joins TRBV10-2 to TRBJ2-3, with TRBD2 matching 14 bases. V lost 6 bases, J lost 0 bases, and 8 bases stayed unmatched. The CDR3 is 18 amino acids. The germline gives CDR1 WSHSY, CDR2 SAAADI. The CDR3 here is CASRGLAGEHPSTDTQYF. The DNA of the CDR3 is TGCGCCAGCAGGGGACTAGCGGGAGAGCATCCGAGCACAGATACGCAGTATTTT.

The chain couples TRBV7-9 to TRBJ1-5; D may be TRBD1 (5 bases). Germline lookup yields CDR1 SEHNR and CDR2 FQNEAQ (reference sequence). The CDR3 sequence is 17 residues long. V was clipped by 2 bases and J by 1 base, with 15 bases between them. CDR3 protein: CASSLFTRERSNQPQHF. For the CDR3, the DNA is TGTGCCAGCAGCTTATTCACCAGGGAACGCAGCAATCAGCCCCAGCATTTT.